One sample yielded the 18 T cell receptor beta chains listed below, sequenced in a study of spatial heterogeneity in lung cancer. TCRdb called the 5' RACE reads again in MiXCR, with one record for every CDR3 protein. The sample shows over 70,000 distinct CDR3 sequences, roughly 9% of them seen only once. Time point here: blood at routine non-recurrence follow-up after resection. This specimen consisted of PBMCs, obtained at follow-up. Receptor source: a female donor with early-stage non-small cell lung cancer.

The rearrangement links TRBV10-3 to TRBJ2-7; D might be TRBD1 (5 bases). The V and J ends lost 3 bases and 2 bases respectively, with 8 bases between them. This CDR3 is 13 amino acids long. Per the germline V gene, CDR1 is ENHRY and CDR2 is SYGVKD. CDR3 DNA: TGTGCCATCAGTGATGGCAGGGCCTACGAGCAGTACTTC. This sequence encodes CAISDGRAYEQYF.

This clonotype was found many times. The CDR3, as DNA: TGTGCCATCAGTGATTCGAGGGCTAGCAATCAGCCCCAGCATTTT. Residues: CAISDSRASNQPQHF. The chain uses TRBV10-3 and TRBJ1-5; D uncertain. Trimming removed 3 bases from V and 0 bases from J, with 9 bases in between. CDR1 is ENHRY and CDR2 is SYGVKD in the germline V gene. The CDR3 totals 15 residues.

This clonotype was seen at least ten times. The chain has TRBV12-3 or TRBV12-4 and TRBJ2-2, with TRBD2 matching 8 bases. The CDR3 consists of 16 residues. The junction had 8 bases not matched to a gene; V was cut back by 4 bases and J by 4 bases. This CDR3 reads CASSSPGLAGTGELFF. DNA of the CDR3: TGTGCCAGCAGTTCACCGGGGCTAGCGGGCACCGGGGAGCTGTTTTTT.

This clonotype was recorded at least ten times. The J gene is TRBJ2-7, the V gene TRBV19, with TRBD1 identical over 7 bases. Germline trimming cut 2 bases from V and 6 bases from J; bases unmatched to any gene: 4. Germline CDR1 LNHDA, CDR2 SQIVND (reference sequence). The CDR3 spans 13 residues. The CDR3 region has the DNA TGTGCCAGTAGTATAACAGGGGAGTCCGAGCAGTACTTC. It yields the protein CASSITGESEQYF.

This clonotype showed up many times. This chain joins TRBV29-1 and TRBJ2-1, with a possible D match to TRBD1 (6 bases). Germline V lookup: CDR1 SQVTM, CDR2 ANQGSEA. The CDR3 contains 15 residues. The V and J ends lost 0 bases and 2 bases respectively, with 11 bases between them. The CDR3: CSVEDVGATYNEQFF. The CDR3 nucleotides are TGCAGCGTTGAAGATGTGGGGGCAACCTACAATGAGCAGTTCTTC.

This clonotype was observed many times. For the CDR3, the DNA is TGTGCCAGCAGTGGAGACAGAGTCCAGAACACTGAAGCTTTCTTT. As protein: CASSGDRVQNTEAFF. The genes are TRBV2 and TRBJ1-1, with D maybe TRBD1 (5 bases). The CDR3 loop spans 15 amino acids. The V end was cut by 4 bases, the J end by 1 base, with 13 bases between. From germline, CDR1 is SNHLY and CDR2 FYNNEI.

A few counts support this clonotype. The chain employs TRBV6-2 or TRBV6-3 and TRBJ1-2; D gene unclear. Germline CDR1 MNHEY, CDR2 SVGEGT. There are 11 residues in the CDR3. V lost 6 bases and J 4 bases, leaving 6 bases between the germline ends. Here the CDR3 reads CASSHPYGYTF. The CDR3, as DNA: TGTGCCAGCAGCCACCCCTATGGCTACACCTTC.

This clonotype was counted at least ten times. The chain recombines TRBV20-1 with TRBJ2-3, with D unclear. Germline V gene lookup returns CDR1 DFQATT and CDR2 SNEGSKA (reference sequence). V was trimmed by 6 bases and J by 2 bases, leaving 18 bases between them. The CDR3 length is 15 residues. The CDR3 is CSAVSYLAYTDTQYF. The CDR3 bases are TGCAGTGCCGTATCCTACCTTGCGTACACAGATACGCAGTATTTT.

This sequence joins TRBV4-2 and TRBJ2-1; 7 nucleotides agree with TRBD1. Germline loops: CDR1 LGHNA, CDR2 YNFKEQ. Trimming cost V 0 bases and J 4 bases; bases outside gene matches: 6. The CDR3 runs 16 residues. Here the CDR3 reads CASSQDPGQQYNEQFF. Here the CDR3 DNA reads TGTGCCAGCAGCCAAGATCCGGGACAGCAATACAATGAGCAGTTCTTC.

This clonotype was seen more than once but under ten times. The chain has TRBV5-8 and TRBJ2-7; a possible D gene is TRBD1 (6 bases). The CDR3 consists of 12 residues. Germline loops: CDR1 SGHTS, CDR2 YDEGEE. Trimming took off 1 base at V and 6 bases at J, with 8 bases between the two ends. Here the CDR3 reads CASSLRTVEQYF. The CDR3 DNA reads TGTGCCAGCAGCTTGAGGACAGTCGAGCAGTACTTC. Based on the CDR3 plus reference TRBV5-8 and TRBJ2-7, the full variable domain is EAGVTQSPTHLIKTRGQQATLRCSPISGHTSVYWYQQALGLGLQFLLWYDEGEERNRGNFPPRFSGRQFPNYSSELNVNALELEDSALYLCASSLRTVEQYFGPGTRLTVT.

The chain is built from TRBV19 and TRBJ1-4; possible D gene TRBD1, 5 bases. The CDR3 is 14 residues long. The germline V gene encodes CDR1 LNHDA and CDR2 SQIVND (reference sequence). V dropped 3 bases and J dropped 8 bases, with 13 bases sitting between them. CDR3 sequence: CASSMGPGYEKLFF. CDR3 nucleotide sequence: TGTGCCAGTAGTATGGGGCCAGGCTACGAAAAACTGTTTTTT.

Concerning this clonotype: A much larger clone differs from this one at a single base, so this may be a read error. The V call is TRBV11-2, the J call TRBJ2-3, with 10 bases fitting TRBD2. V lost 5 bases and J lost 10; bases outside the gene matches: 12. There are 15 residues in the CDR3. From germline, CDR1 is SGHAT and CDR2 FQNNGV. CDR3 protein: CASSLGLARGLPQYF. The CDR3 DNA is TGTGCCAGCAGCCTGGGACTAGCGAGAGGCCTTCCGCAGTATTTT.

This clonotype was counted ten times or more. J is TRBJ1-3 and V is TRBV2; unclear D gene. V dropped 7 bases and J dropped 4 bases, with 14 bases sitting between them. CDR1 and CDR2 (germline): SNHLY, FYNNEI. The CDR3 is 14 residues long. DNA of the CDR3: TGTGCCAGCAAGAAGGGTATATTCGGAAACACCATATATTTT. This translates into CASKKGIFGNTIYF. The full variable domain, completed using reference TRBV2 and TRBJ1-3, is EPEVTQTPSHQVTQMGQEVILRCVPISNHLYFYWYRQILGQKVEFLVSFYNNEISEKSEIFDDQFSVERPDGSNFTLKIRSTKLEDSAMYFCASKKGIFGNTIYFGEGSWLTVV.

This clonotype was detected ten times or more. The chain is built from TRBV5-1 and TRBJ2-5; 9 bases fit TRBD1. The CDR3 is made up of 13 amino acids. Germline loops: CDR1 SGHRS, CDR2 YFSETQ. The ends lost 4 bases at V and 7 bases at J; junction bases unmatched: 5. The CDR3 sequence: CASSPRQGGTQYF. The CDR3 region has the DNA TGCGCCAGCAGCCCACGACAGGGGGGGACCCAGTACTTC.

Ten or more counts support this clonotype. This chain uses TRBV12-3 or TRBV12-4 with TRBJ2-7; D is uncertain. V was shortened by 1 base and J by 0 bases, with 10 bases between the two germline ends. The CDR3 is 15 amino acids. The CDR3 region is CASSLVDASSYEQYF. In nucleotides, the CDR3 is TGTGCCAGCAGTTTAGTGGACGCGAGCTCCTACGAGCAGTACTTC.

This clonotype was detected ten times or more. The chain combines TRBV19 with TRBJ1-4; D is ambiguous. This CDR3 is 12 amino acids long. Germline lookup yields CDR1 LNHDA and CDR2 SQIVND (reference sequence). Trimming removed 5 bases from V and 7 bases from J, with 8 bases in between. CDR3 DNA: TGTGCCAGTAGTCGGGCCGGTGAAAAACTGTTTTTT. It encodes CASSRAGEKLFF.

There are a few counts of this clonotype. The chain is built from TRBV11-2 and TRBJ2-7; no clear D. Germline CDR1 reads SGHAT; CDR2 reads FQNNGV. CDR3 size: 13 residues. With 6 bases removed from V and 2 bases from J, the gap between germline ends came to 11 bases. CDR3 bases: TGTGCCAGCAGATTCGGTGGTACCTACGAGCAGTACTTC. Translated: CASRFGGTYEQYF.

This clonotype was seen at least ten times. The J gene is TRBJ2-1, the V gene TRBV5-6, with D hard to call. Germline CDR1 is SGHDT and CDR2 is YYEEEE. This CDR3 contains 12 residues. V lost 2 bases to trimming and J lost 8 bases, with 8 bases between them. CDR3 DNA: TGTGCCAGCAGCTTAACCCTGCATGAGCAGTTCTTC. Its translation: CASSLTLHEQFF.